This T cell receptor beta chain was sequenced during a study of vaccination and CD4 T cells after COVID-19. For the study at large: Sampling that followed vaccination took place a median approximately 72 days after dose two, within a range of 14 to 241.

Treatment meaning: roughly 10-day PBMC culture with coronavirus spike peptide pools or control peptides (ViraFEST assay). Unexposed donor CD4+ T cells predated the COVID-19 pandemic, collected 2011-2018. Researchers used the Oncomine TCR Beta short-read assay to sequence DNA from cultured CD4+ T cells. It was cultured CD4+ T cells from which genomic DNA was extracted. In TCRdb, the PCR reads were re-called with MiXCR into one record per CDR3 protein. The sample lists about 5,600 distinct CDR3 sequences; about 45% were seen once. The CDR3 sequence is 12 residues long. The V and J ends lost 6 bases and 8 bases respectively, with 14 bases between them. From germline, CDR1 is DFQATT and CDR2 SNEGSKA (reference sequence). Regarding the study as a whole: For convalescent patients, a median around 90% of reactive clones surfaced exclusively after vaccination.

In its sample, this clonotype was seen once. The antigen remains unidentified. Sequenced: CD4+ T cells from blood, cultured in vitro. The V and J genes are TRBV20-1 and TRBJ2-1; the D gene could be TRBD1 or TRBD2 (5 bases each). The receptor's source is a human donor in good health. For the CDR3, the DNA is TGCAGTGCCCGGGACCGTCGGGATGAGCAGTTCTTC. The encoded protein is CSARDRRDEQFF.